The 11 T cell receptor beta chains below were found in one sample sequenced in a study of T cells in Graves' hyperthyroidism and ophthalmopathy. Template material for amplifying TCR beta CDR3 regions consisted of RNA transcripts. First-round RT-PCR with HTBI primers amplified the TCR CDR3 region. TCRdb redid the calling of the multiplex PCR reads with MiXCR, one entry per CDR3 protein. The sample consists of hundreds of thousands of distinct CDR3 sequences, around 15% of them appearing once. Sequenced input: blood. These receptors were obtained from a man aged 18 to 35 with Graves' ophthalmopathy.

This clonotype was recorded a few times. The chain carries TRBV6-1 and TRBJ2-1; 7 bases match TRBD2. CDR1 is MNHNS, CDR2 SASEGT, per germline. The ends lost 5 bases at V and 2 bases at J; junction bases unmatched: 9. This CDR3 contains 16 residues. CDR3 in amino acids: CASSFPTGGAYNEQFF. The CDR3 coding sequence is TGTGCCAGCAGTTTCCCCACGGGGGGTGCCTACAATGAGCAGTTCTTC.

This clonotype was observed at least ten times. CDR3 amino acids: CATSKGLGQGVYEQYF. In DNA, the CDR3 is TGTGCCACCAGCAAGGGACTCGGACAGGGAGTCTACGAGCAGTACTTC. The V and J genes are TRBV15 and TRBJ2-7; TRBD1 matches 8 bases. Germline V CDR1 and CDR2: LNHNV, YYDKDF (reference sequence). The CDR3 sequence is 16 residues long. V lost 4 bases, J lost 3 bases, and 11 bases stayed unmatched.

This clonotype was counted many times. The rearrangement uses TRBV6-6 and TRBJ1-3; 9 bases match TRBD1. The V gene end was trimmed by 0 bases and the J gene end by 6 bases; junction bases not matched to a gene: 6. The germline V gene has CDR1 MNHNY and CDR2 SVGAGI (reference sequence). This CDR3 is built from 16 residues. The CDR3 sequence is CASSYSPRDRANTIYF. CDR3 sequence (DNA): TGTGCCAGCAGTTACTCGCCAAGGGACAGGGCAAACACCATATATTTT.

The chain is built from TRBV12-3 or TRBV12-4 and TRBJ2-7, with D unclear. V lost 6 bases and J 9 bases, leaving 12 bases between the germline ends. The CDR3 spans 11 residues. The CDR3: CASSRQDRQYF. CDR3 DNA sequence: TGTGCCAGCAGCCGGCAAGATCGGCAGTACTTC.

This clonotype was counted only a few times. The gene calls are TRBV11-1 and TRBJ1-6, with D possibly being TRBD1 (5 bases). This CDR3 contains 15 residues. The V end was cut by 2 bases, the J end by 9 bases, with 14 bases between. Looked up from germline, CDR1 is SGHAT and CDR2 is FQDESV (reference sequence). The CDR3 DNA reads TGTGCCAGCAGCTTACAGCGCAGGGAGAGTTCACCCCTCCACTTT. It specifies CASSLQRRESSPLHF.

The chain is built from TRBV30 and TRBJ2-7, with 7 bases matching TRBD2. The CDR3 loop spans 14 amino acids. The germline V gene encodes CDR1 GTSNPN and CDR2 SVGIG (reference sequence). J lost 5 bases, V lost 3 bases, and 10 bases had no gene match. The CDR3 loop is CAWRKAGVKNEQYF. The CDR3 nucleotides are TGTGCCTGGAGAAAGGCGGGAGTTAAAAACGAGCAGTACTTC.

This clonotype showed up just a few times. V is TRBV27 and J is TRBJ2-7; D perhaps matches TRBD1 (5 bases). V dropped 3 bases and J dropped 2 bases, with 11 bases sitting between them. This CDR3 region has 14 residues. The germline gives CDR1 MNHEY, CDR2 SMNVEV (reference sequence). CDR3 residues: CASSLTVPTYEQYF. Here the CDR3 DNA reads TGTGCCAGCAGTTTGACAGTACCTACCTACGAGCAGTACTTC.

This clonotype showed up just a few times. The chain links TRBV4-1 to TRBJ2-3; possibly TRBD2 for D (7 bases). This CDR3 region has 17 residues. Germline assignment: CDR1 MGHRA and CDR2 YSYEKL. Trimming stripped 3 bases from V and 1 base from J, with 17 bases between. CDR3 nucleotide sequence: TGCGCCAGCAGCCAGGATAGAGGGGGGGTAGGCACAGATACGCAGTATTTT. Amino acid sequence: CASSQDRGGVGTDTQYF.

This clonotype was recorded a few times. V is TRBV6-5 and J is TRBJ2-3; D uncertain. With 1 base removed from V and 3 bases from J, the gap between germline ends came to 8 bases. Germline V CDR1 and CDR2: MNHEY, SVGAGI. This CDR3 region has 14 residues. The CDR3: CASSYWFGTDTQYF. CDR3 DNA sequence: TGTGCCAGCAGTTACTGGTTTGGGACAGATACGCAGTATTTT.

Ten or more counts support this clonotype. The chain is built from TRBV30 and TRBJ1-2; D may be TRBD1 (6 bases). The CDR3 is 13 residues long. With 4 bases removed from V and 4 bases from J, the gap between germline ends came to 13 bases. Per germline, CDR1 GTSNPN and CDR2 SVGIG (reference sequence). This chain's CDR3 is CAWNRALGYGYTF. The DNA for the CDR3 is TGTGCCTGGAACAGGGCCCTGGGCTATGGCTACACCTTC. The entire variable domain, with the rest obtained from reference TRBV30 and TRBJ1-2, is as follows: SQTIHQWPATLVQPVGSPLSLECTVEGTSNPNLYWYRQAAGRGLQLLFYSVGIGQISSEVPQNLSASRPQDRQFILSSKKLLLSDSGFYLCAWNRALGYGYTFGSGTRLTVV.

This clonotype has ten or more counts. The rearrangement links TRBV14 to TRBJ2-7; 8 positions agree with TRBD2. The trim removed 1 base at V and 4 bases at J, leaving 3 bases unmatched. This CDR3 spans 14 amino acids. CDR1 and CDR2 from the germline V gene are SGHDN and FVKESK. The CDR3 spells CASSQARGGYEQYF. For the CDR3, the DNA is TGTGCCAGCAGCCAAGCACGGGGGGGATACGAGCAGTACTTC.